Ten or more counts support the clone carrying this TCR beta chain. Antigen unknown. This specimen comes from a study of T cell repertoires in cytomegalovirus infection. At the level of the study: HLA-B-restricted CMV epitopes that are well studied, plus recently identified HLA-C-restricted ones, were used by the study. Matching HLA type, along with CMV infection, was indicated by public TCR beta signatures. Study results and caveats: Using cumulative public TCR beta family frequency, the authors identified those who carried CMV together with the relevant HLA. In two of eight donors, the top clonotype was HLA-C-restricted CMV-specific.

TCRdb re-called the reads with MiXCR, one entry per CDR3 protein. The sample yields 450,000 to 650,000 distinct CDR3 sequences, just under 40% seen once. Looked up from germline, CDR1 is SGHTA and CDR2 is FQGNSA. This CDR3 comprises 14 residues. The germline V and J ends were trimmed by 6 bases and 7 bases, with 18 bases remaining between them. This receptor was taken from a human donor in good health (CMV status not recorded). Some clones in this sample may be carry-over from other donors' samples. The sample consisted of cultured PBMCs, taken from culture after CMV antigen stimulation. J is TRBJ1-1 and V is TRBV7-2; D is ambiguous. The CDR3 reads CASRDAREQIEAFF. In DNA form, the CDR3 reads TGTGCCAGCAGGGATGCCCGGGAACAGATTGAAGCTTTCTTT.